This T cell receptor (beta chain) emerged from a study of shared clonotypes between healthy human individuals. General study results and limits: Specimens sampled were limited to blood, with tissue repertoires likely differing.

This clone was recorded once. As yet, its antigen is unknown. The method was immunoSEQ multiplex PCR; TCRdb's version includes in-frame clones alone and lacks a portion of them. In the table there are 1.5 million to 1.9 million clones, about 98% of which are singletons. The germline V gene has CDR1 SGHVS and CDR2 FNYEAQ. The CDR3 consists of 14 residues. Between the trimmed V and J ends, which lost 2 bases and 4 bases, there was a span of 8 bases. The clonotype comes from a man younger than 45 in good health. The V gene is TRBV7-6, the J gene TRBJ2-2; no definite D call. The sequenced material came from naive CD4+ T cells sorted from blood. Subset here: CD45RA+ positively selected. The CDR3 reads CASSLRLSTGELFF. The CDR3 nucleotides read TGTGCCAGCAGCTTAAGACTCTCCACCGGGGAGCTGTTTTTT.